Presented here are 20 T cell receptor beta chains from one specimen sequenced in a study of graft-versus-host responses after intestinal transplantation (dated by TCRdb to the early 2020s). The library was built by means of the immunoSEQ multiplex PCR assay. In TCRdb, the immuneACCESS table is reduced to in-frame sequences with V and J assigned. These tables do not hold every clone; where another copy was compared, an unresolved V gene accounts for under half, and the others remain unexplained. The sample data list roughly 90,000 clones, and about 88% of these were observed just once. Roughly 0.3% of the sample rests with the top ten. According to the study, the label for this sample's time point signals: cells obtained before transplantation from donor or recipient. No antigen has been assigned to these receptors. This specimen was unstimulated CD4+ T cells sorted from spleen or lymph node cells, taken before transplant. Receptors were obtained from a human donor who was the organ donor for an intestinal transplant.

This chain links TRBV6-6 with TRBJ1-5; D call uncertain. The CDR3 consists of 16 residues. Deletions cut 7 bases from V and 2 bases from J, with 18 bases between. Germline V gives CDR1 MNHNY, CDR2 SVGAGI (reference sequence). The CDR3, as DNA: TGTGCCAGCATGCCCTTATTGCCGTCGGGCAATCAGCCCCAGCATTTT. This gives the protein CASMPLLPSGNQPQHF.

The J gene is TRBJ2-3, the V gene TRBV6-5; possibly TRBD1 for D (6 bases). Trimming removed 0 bases at V and 4 bases at J, with 11 bases between. This CDR3 has 15 residues. Germline CDR1 and CDR2: MNHEY and SVGAGI. The CDR3 sequence: CASSYSRQAPDTQYF. The CDR3 region has the DNA TGTGCCAGCAGTTACTCCCGACAGGCACCAGATACGCAGTATTTT.

The V and J genes are TRBV5-1 and TRBJ2-1, with D possibly matching TRBD2 (6 bases). CDR1 SGHRS and CDR2 YFSETQ come from the germline V gene. Trimming pared 4 bases from V and 6 bases from J, leaving 14 bases between. CDR3 size: 14 residues. Here the CDR3 DNA reads TGCGCCAGCAGCGGCGGGACGGCGAGCAATGAGCAGTTCTTC. This sequence encodes CASSGGTASNEQFF.

Here the CDR3 DNA reads TGTGCCAGCACCACCGGACTAGCGCCTTACACAGATACGCAGTATTTT. The encoded protein is CASTTGLAPYTDTQYF. The V gene is TRBV6-6, the J gene TRBJ2-3; 9 bases match TRBD2. The CDR3 covers 16 residues. In germline, CDR1 is MNHNY, CDR2 SVGAGI (reference sequence). V lost 7 bases to trimming and J lost 2 bases; unmatched junction nucleotides: 10.

This clone was seen a handful of times. The rearrangement uses TRBV5-6 and TRBJ2-1, with D hard to call. Between the trimmed V and J ends, which lost 4 bases and 3 bases, there was a span of 5 bases. Germline CDR1 reads SGHDT; CDR2 reads YYEEEE. This CDR3 is built from 12 residues. The DNA for the CDR3 is TGTGCCAGCAGCCGAGACTACAATGAGCAGTTCTTC. Its protein is CASSRDYNEQFF. The whole variable domain, filled in from reference TRBV5-6 and TRBJ2-1, reads DAGVTQSPTHLIKTRGQQVTLRCSPKSGHDTVSWYQQALGQGPQFIFQYYEEEERQRGNFPDRFSGHQFPNYSSELNVNALLLGDSALYLCASSRDYNEQFFGPGTRLTVL.

The V and J genes are TRBV2 and TRBJ2-7, with D possibly being TRBD2 (5 bases). Germline loops: CDR1 SNHLY, CDR2 FYNNEI. CDR3 size: 14 residues. V shed 8 bases and J shed 0 bases, with 14 bases lying between them. The CDR3 DNA follows: TGTGCCAGCGAGTACAGCACTAGCTCCTACGAGCAGTACTTC. Its translation is CASEYSTSSYEQYF.

As DNA, the CDR3 is TGCGCCAGCAGGCGTTCAACGGGGGAGGGGAGGAATGAGCAGTTCTTC. Translated: CASRRSTGEGRNEQFF. The chain carries TRBV5-1 and TRBJ2-1; 7 bases align to TRBD2. V trimming: 5 bases; J trimming: 7 bases; junction bases outside the gene matches: 15. The germline CDR1 and CDR2 sequences are SGHRS and YFSETQ. The CDR3 is made up of 16 amino acids.

The chain is built from TRBV4-1 and TRBJ2-7; D possibly corresponds to TRBD1 (6 bases). This CDR3 comprises 16 residues. Germline V lookup: CDR1 MGHRA, CDR2 YSYEKL. Trimming removed 1 base from V and 0 bases from J, with 13 bases in between. The CDR3 sequence is CASSQVWGRSSYEQYF. CDR3 coding DNA: TGCGCCAGCAGCCAAGTTTGGGGGCGTAGCTCCTACGAGCAGTACTTC.

The chain combines TRBV10-3 with TRBJ1-1; 8 bases are a match to TRBD1. V lost 5 bases, J lost 3 bases, and 11 bases stayed unmatched. Germline CDR1 ENHRY, CDR2 SYGVKD. The CDR3 spans 16 residues. The CDR3 spells CAISSDRGSSDTEAFF. The CDR3 coding sequence is TGTGCCATCAGTAGCGACAGGGGATCGAGCGACACTGAAGCTTTCTTT.

The chain joins TRBV5-1 to TRBJ2-1; TRBD1 matches 7 bases. The CDR3 covers 16 residues. CDR1 is SGHRS and CDR2 is YFSETQ in the germline V gene. V shed 4 bases and J 8 bases; nucleotides not matched to a gene: 15. CDR3: CASSQEGGLTMDEQFF. CDR3 DNA sequence: TGCGCCAGCAGCCAAGAAGGGGGCCTGACGATGGATGAGCAGTTCTTC.

The chain recombines TRBV19 with TRBJ2-5; no clear D gene. The V gene lost 3 bases and the J gene lost 5 bases, with 7 bases spanning the gap. CDR3 length equals 12 residues. The V gene's germline CDR1 is LNHDA and CDR2 SQIVND (reference sequence). Written as DNA, the CDR3 is TGTGCCAGTAGTATGGTGGGCGAGACCCAGTACTTC. It specifies CASSMVGETQYF.

This chain links TRBV5-1 with TRBJ2-7; D is perhaps TRBD1 (6 bases). This CDR3 is built from 14 residues. The germline CDR1 and CDR2 sequences are SGHRS and YFSETQ. Trimming took off 5 bases at V and 2 bases at J, with 14 bases between the two ends. CDR3 amino acids: CASRQGTAAYEQYF. Written as DNA, the CDR3 is TGCGCCAGCAGGCAGGGGACCGCTGCCTACGAGCAGTACTTC.

The V gene is TRBV12-5, the J gene TRBJ2-3, with 8 nucleotides matching TRBD1. The V gene's germline CDR1 is LGHNT and CDR2 FRNRAP. The CDR3 totals 15 residues. The V segment lost 6 bases and the J segment 2 bases; nucleotides outside the gene matches: 7. This chain's CDR3 is CASGSDRASTDTQYF. In DNA, the CDR3 is TGTGCTAGTGGCTCGGACAGGGCGTCCACAGATACGCAGTATTTT.

The chain recombines TRBV6-6 with TRBJ1-5; D is possibly TRBD1 (5 bases). The CDR3 consists of 14 residues. The germline gives CDR1 MNHNY, CDR2 SVGAGI (reference sequence). Trimming shortened V by 0 bases and J by 4 bases, and 7 bases separated the two germline ends. Written as DNA, the CDR3 is TGTGCCAGCAGTTACTCGGGGGGGAATCAGCCCCAGCATTTT. This encodes CASSYSGGNQPQHF.

The gene calls are TRBV13 and TRBJ2-3; D is ambiguous. Germline CDR1 and CDR2: PRHDT and FYEKMQ (reference sequence). With 5 bases removed from V and 8 bases from J, the gap between germline ends came to 14 bases. The CDR3 extends over 13 amino acids. The CDR3 region is CASSPYFGGTQYF. CDR3 bases: TGTGCCAGCAGCCCCTATTTTGGTGGTACGCAGTATTTT.

The gene calls are TRBV11-3 and TRBJ2-7; D may be TRBD1 (6 bases). Germline CDR1 and CDR2: SGHNT and YENEEA. Between the trimmed V and J ends, which lost 0 bases and 6 bases, there was a span of 9 bases. The CDR3 runs 13 residues. The CDR3: CASSLDTGREQYF. For the CDR3, the DNA is TGTGCCAGCAGCTTAGACACAGGGCGCGAGCAGTACTTC.

The chain joins TRBV5-1 to TRBJ1-1; 7 bases agree with TRBD1. Germline V gene lookup returns CDR1 SGHRS and CDR2 YFSETQ. J lost 0 bases, V lost 3 bases, and 5 bases had no gene match. There are 15 residues in the CDR3. CDR3 sequence: CASSSVTGLNTEAFF. The CDR3, as DNA: TGCGCCAGCAGCTCGGTGACAGGGTTGAACACTGAAGCTTTCTTT. The full variable domain, completed using reference TRBV5-1 and TRBJ1-1, is KAGVTQTPRYLIKTRGQQVTLSCSPISGHRSVSWYQQTPGQGLQFLFEYFSETQRNKGNFPGRFSGRQFSNSRSEMNVSTLELGDSALYLCASSSVTGLNTEAFFGQGTRLTVV.

This rearrangement joins TRBV28 to TRBJ2-1, with 13 bases identical to TRBD2. The CDR3 loop spans 16 amino acids. Germline trimming cut 6 bases from V and 9 bases from J; bases unmatched to any gene: 11. The V gene's germline CDR1 is MDHEN and CDR2 SYDVKM. The CDR3, as DNA: TGTGCCAGCAGCCCCAGGACTAGCGGGAGAGGAGGTGAGCAGTTCTTC. Translated: CASSPRTSGRGGEQFF.

The chain employs TRBV6-5 and TRBJ1-3, with 9 bases matching TRBD1. The CDR3 has 14 amino acids. V shed 0 bases and J 13 bases; nucleotides not matched to a gene: 7. Germline lookup yields CDR1 MNHEY and CDR2 SVGAGI. The CDR3 loop is CASSYSPGQGAIYF. In DNA form, the CDR3 reads TGTGCCAGCAGTTACTCCCCGGGACAGGGAGCGATATATTTT.

V and J are TRBV6-6 and TRBJ1-6; D not resolved. The germline V gene has CDR1 MNHNY and CDR2 SVGAGI (reference sequence). The CDR3 spans 14 residues. Trimming left V 4 bases short and J 8 bases short, with 12 bases between. CDR3 sequence (DNA): TGTGCCAGCAGTTTGGCAGGCTGGGATTCACCCCTCCACTTT. This sequence encodes CASSLAGWDSPLHF.